This entry lists 13 T cell receptor beta chains sequenced from one sample in a study of blood T cells in healthy people across ages. Then a second PCR, running roughly 7 to 11 cycles, was carried out with a sample-barcoded 5' primer and a J-beta primer mix. MiXCR was run by TCRdb on the 5' RACE reads, yielding one entry per CDR3 protein. The repertoire holds about 1.1 million distinct CDR3 sequences, with roughly two fifths as singletons. Sequenced material: blood. The receptors originated from a man in his late teens or twenties in good health.

This clonotype was counted between two and nine times. The chain uses TRBV20-1 and TRBJ2-3, with 7 bases identical to TRBD2. This CDR3 comprises 13 residues. CDR1 is DFQATT, CDR2 SNEGSKA, per germline (reference sequence). The junction had 7 bases not matched to a gene; V was cut back by 6 bases and J by 4 bases. The CDR3 sequence: CSATLTSSDTQYF. For the CDR3, the DNA is TGCAGTGCAACCCTGACTAGCTCAGATACGCAGTATTTT.

The chain carries TRBV2 and TRBJ2-3, with 7 bases aligning to TRBD2. Germline V gene lookup returns CDR1 SNHLY and CDR2 FYNNEI. This CDR3 contains 15 residues. V trimming: 7 bases; J trimming: 3 bases; junction bases outside the gene matches: 10. DNA for the CDR3: TGTGCCAGCAACCTAGGGAGGGCCGGGACAGATACGCAGTATTTT. Amino acid sequence: CASNLGRAGTDTQYF. Filled out from reference TRBV2 and TRBJ2-3, the complete variable domain reads EPEVTQTPSHQVTQMGQEVILRCVPISNHLYFYWYRQILGQKVEFLVSFYNNEISEKSEIFDDQFSVERPDGSNFTLKIRSTKLEDSAMYFCASNLGRAGTDTQYFGPGTRLTVL.

The V gene is TRBV7-2, the J gene TRBJ2-1, with 8 positions matching TRBD2. CDR3 length: 16 residues. V shed 2 bases, J shed 10 bases, and the junction held 13 bases outside the gene matches. Germline lookup yields CDR1 SGHTA and CDR2 FQGNSA. The CDR3 loop is CASSLSTAGDLGEQFF. The DNA of the CDR3 is TGTGCCAGCAGCTTATCAACAGCGGGGGACCTGGGAGAGCAGTTCTTC.

This clonotype has only a few counts. V usage is TRBV10-3 and J usage is TRBJ1-5; D remains ambiguous. The germline CDR1 and CDR2 sequences are ENHRY and SYGVKD. This CDR3 is built from 12 residues. The V end lost 8 bases, the J end lost 3 bases, and 8 bases lay between the germline ends. The CDR3 spells CAIGQANQPQHF. In nucleotides, the CDR3 is TGTGCCATCGGGCAGGCCAATCAGCCCCAGCATTTT.

In its sample, this clonotype was seen a few times. V gene TRBV29-1 combines with J gene TRBJ2-1; D might be TRBD2 (6 bases). Germline V gene lookup returns CDR1 SQVTM and CDR2 ANQGSEA. This CDR3 spans 14 amino acids. The V end was cut by 0 bases, the J end by 11 bases, with 17 bases between. The CDR3 DNA is TGCAGCGTTGAAGATGGCCGCGGGGTCAACAAGCAGTTCTTC. Amino acid sequence: CSVEDGRGVNKQFF.

The rearrangement joins TRBV5-1 to TRBJ1-1, with a tentative D call TRBD1 (5 bases). Germline assignment: CDR1 SGHRS and CDR2 YFSETQ. There are 15 residues in the CDR3. The V end was cut by 4 bases, the J end by 1 base, with 14 bases between. CDR3 sequence: CASSVYRTGNTEAFF. In nucleotides, the CDR3 is TGCGCCAGCAGCGTCTACAGGACGGGGAACACTGAAGCTTTCTTT.

The gene calls are TRBV6-1 and TRBJ1-2; TRBD1 might be the D (6 bases). The germline gives CDR1 MNHNS, CDR2 SASEGT. The CDR3 is 15 residues long. V was clipped by 3 bases and J by 1 base, with 12 bases between them. The chain's CDR3 is CASSEETGLNYGYTF. CDR3 nucleotide sequence: TGTGCCAGCAGTGAGGAGACAGGCCTTAACTATGGCTACACCTTC.

The chain joins TRBV5-6 to TRBJ2-5, with TRBD2 as a possible D gene (5 bases). V lost 3 bases, J lost 11 bases, and 17 bases lay in between. The length of the CDR3 is 13 residues. Germline V CDR1 and CDR2: SGHDT, YYEEEE. Here the CDR3 DNA reads TGTGCCAGCAGCTCATTACTAGGAAATGAGCAGTACTTC. Translation gives CASSSLLGNEQYF.

The chain couples TRBV4-1 to TRBJ1-1; no clear D. Trimming took 1 base from V and 1 from J, leaving 10 bases between them. The CDR3 length is 15 residues. Germline loops: CDR1 MGHRA, CDR2 YSYEKL. The CDR3 region has the DNA TGCGCCAGCAGCCAAGCGGACGGTGAGAACACTGAAGCTTTCTTT. It is translated as CASSQADGENTEAFF.

This clonotype was detected only a few times. The V call is TRBV5-5, the J call TRBJ2-2; 13 bases match TRBD2. Germline assignment: CDR1 SGHKS and CDR2 YYEKEE (reference sequence). The J segment lost 6 bases and the V segment lost 6 bases, leaving 8 bases of the junction unmatched. This CDR3 is 16 amino acids long. CDR3 amino acids: CASKIGTSGISGELFF. The CDR3 nucleotides are TGTGCCAGCAAGATAGGGACTAGCGGGATCTCCGGGGAGCTGTTTTTT.

In its sample, this clonotype was seen a few times. The chain carries TRBV7-2 and TRBJ2-1; 8 bases are shared with TRBD2. The CDR3 length is 12 residues. V shed 5 bases, J shed 9 bases, and the junction held 3 bases outside the gene matches. Germline-derived CDR1 and CDR2 are SGHTA and FQGNSA. The CDR3 DNA follows: TGTGCCAGCAGCCAGCGGGGGATTGAGCAGTTCTTC. Amino acid sequence: CASSQRGIEQFF.

This clonotype was observed a few times. J is TRBJ1-4 and V is TRBV20-1; a weak D match, TRBD1 (5 bases). Germline-derived CDR1 and CDR2 are DFQATT and SNEGSKA (reference sequence). This CDR3 has 16 residues. Deletions cut 0 bases from V and 4 bases from J, with 15 bases between. The DNA of the CDR3 is TGCAGTGCTAGAGACCGGGACGGGCGGGGTAATGAAAAACTGTTTTTT. Its protein is CSARDRDGRGNEKLFF.

This CDR3 is CASSHPPVGGDNEQFF. DNA of the CDR3: TGTGCCAGCAGCCATCCCCCCGTTGGGGGGGACAATGAGCAGTTCTTC. This rearrangement joins TRBV13 to TRBJ2-1; TRBD2 aligns across 7 bases. The CDR3 length is 16 residues. Germline-derived CDR1 and CDR2 are PRHDT and FYEKMQ (reference sequence). V was pared by 5 bases and J by 5 bases, with 12 bases of the junction left unmatched.